This TCR beta chain emerged from a study of cytomegalovirus exposure and HLA in healthy donors. Study-level findings and limits: According to an earlier analysis, most TCR beta V segments yielded productive rearrangements about 87% or about 30% of the time. Of the V segments, some could not be distinguished, including TRBV6-2 and TRBV6-3, and were excluded. In all likelihood, a cluster of highly shared sequence variants was a sequencing artifact.

The PCR made use of 60 Vbeta and 13 Jbeta primers. In the original analysis: There were around 80 million unique TCR beta chains by a later count, and around 10 million of them were shared. The protocol was immunoSEQ multiplex PCR, while the TCRdb copy is restricted to in-frame clones and leaves out a portion. Clone size and the V and J calls come from that table; the DNA yielded D and trimming. The sample includes 30,000 to 45,000 clones, roughly 82% seen only once; the top ten take about 4%. V trimming: 4 bases; J trimming: 0 bases; junction bases outside the gene matches: 4. The CDR3 has 16 residues. The germline CDR1 and CDR2 sequences are MNHEY and SMNVEV (reference sequence). Note on this clone: As yet, its antigen is unknown.

The rearrangement uses TRBV27 and TRBJ2-3, with 10 positions matching TRBD2. Sequencing was carried out using PBMCs. The clonotype was recovered from a woman aged 18-30 years in good health and CMV-seronegative. The CDR3 region has the DNA TGTGCCAGCAGTTCCCTTAGCGGGAGGAGCACAGATACGCAGTATTTT. It encodes CASSSLSGRSTDTQYF.